Following are 17 T cell receptor beta chains from one sample sequenced in a study of T cell clonality in common variable immunodeficiency. Method: immunoSEQ multiplex PCR; TCRdb's copy keeps in-frame clones and lacks some. Singletons are absent from the sample, which has more than 55,000 clones. The sequencing sample was made of peripheral blood mononuclear cells. All receptors derive from a person aged 18 to 75 in good health.

This clone showed up many times. Sequencing ends 3 residues short of the CDR3 end; the germline J gene provides the rest. The chain carries TRBV7-9 and TRBJ2-5; D remains ambiguous. Trimming took off 1 base at V and 4 bases at J, with 10 bases between the two ends. The germline CDR1 and CDR2 sequences are SEHNR and FQNEAQ (reference sequence). The CDR3 extends over 14 amino acids. The chain's CDR3 is CASSLVGSRETQYF. The part of the CDR3 DNA that was read is TGTGCCAGCAGCTTAGTTGGTAGTAGAGAGACC.

This clone was seen a handful of times. The sequence runs out 3 residues before the end of the CDR3; the remainder is reconstructed from the germline J gene. The V gene is TRBV11-2, the J gene TRBJ2-7, with 15 bases lining up with TRBD2. The CDR3 is 14 residues long. Trimming at V came to 5 bases and at J to 6 bases, leaving 2 bases not matched to a gene. In germline, CDR1 is SGHAT, CDR2 FQNNGV. The CDR3: CASSRTSGRGEQYF. CDR3 DNA, as far as it was read: TGTGCCAGCAGCAGGACTAGCGGGAGGGGCGAG.

This clone was detected ten times or more. The CDR3 extends 3 residues past the end of the read, so its final part is completed from the germline J gene. The chain is built from TRBV20-1 and TRBJ2-3; TRBD2 matches at 12 bases. The CDR3 runs to 20 residues. V shed 5 bases and J 3 bases; nucleotides not matched to a gene: 21. Germline CDR1 is DFQATT and CDR2 is SNEGSKA (reference sequence). This CDR3 reads CSAQPSTSGRKVVATDTQYF. The sequenced part of the CDR3 DNA is TGCAGTGCTCAACCCTCGACTAGCGGGAGAAAAGTCGTCGCGACAGATACG.

This clone was seen at least ten times. The observed sequence ends 3 residues before the CDR3 terminus, with the missing tail filled in from the germline J gene. The chain is built from TRBV18 and TRBJ2-7; D may be TRBD2 (6 bases). This CDR3 comprises 13 residues. Trimming pared 9 bases from V and 6 bases from J, leaving 18 bases between. Germline values: CDR1 KGHSH, CDR2 LQKENI. Incomplete CDR3 DNA: TGTGCCAGTCGGGGGTTGGGAACGGGCGAG. This codes for CASRGLGTGE. The complete CDR3 reads CASRGLGTGEQYF.

There are many counts of this clone. The read terminates 3 residues ahead of where the CDR3 ends, so the germline J gene completes it. The chain joins TRBV20-1 to TRBJ1-5, with a weak D call TRBD1 (5 bases). CDR1 is DFQATT and CDR2 is SNEGSKA in the germline V gene (reference sequence). CDR3 length equals 17 residues. V shed 0 bases and J shed 8 bases, with 23 bases lying between them. The CDR3 sequence: CSARDRAGIDVREPQHF. CDR3 DNA (partial): TGCAGTGCTAGAGATCGGGCAGGGATTGACGTTAGAGAGCCC.

This clone was detected many times. Read coverage stops 3 residues before the CDR3 terminus; the germline J gene supplies the remainder. The chain joins TRBV20-1 to TRBJ2-3; 10 nucleotides agree with TRBD2. CDR1 is DFQATT and CDR2 is SNEGSKA in the germline V gene (reference sequence). V was pared by 1 base and J by 1 base, with 11 bases of the junction left unmatched. This CDR3 spans 18 amino acids. The DNA read from the CDR3 is TGCAGTGCTAGAGTCCACCAGTCTACTAGCGGGGGCACAGATACG. Translated: CSARVHQSTSGGTDT. The complete CDR3 reads CSARVHQSTSGGTDTQYF.

This clone was observed at least ten times. The CDR3 end is not reached by the read, which stops 3 residues before it; the germline J gene fills it in. V usage is TRBV3-1 (or the pseudogene TRBV3-2) and J usage is TRBJ1-4; D perhaps matches TRBD1 (5 bases). The CDR3 sequence is 13 residues long. V was trimmed by 9 bases and J by 7 bases, leaving 15 bases between them. The germline gives CDR1 LGHDT, CDR2 YNNKEL (reference sequence). Here the CDR3 reads CARGGEVGEKLFF. Partial CDR3 DNA: TGTGCCAGGGGGGGGGAGGTAGGTGAAAAA.

This clone came up many times. The read terminates 3 residues ahead of where the CDR3 ends, so the germline J gene completes it. The chain joins TRBV20-1 to TRBJ1-4; 7 bases match TRBD1. This CDR3 has 13 amino acids. CDR1 and CDR2 (germline): DFQATT, SNEGSKA (reference sequence). The J segment lost 8 bases and the V segment lost 6 bases, leaving 9 bases of the junction unmatched. CDR3 region: CSASDREAEKLFF. The CDR3 bases that were read are TGCAGTGCGAGTGACAGGGAAGCGGAAAAA.

This clone was observed at least ten times. The CDR3 region is CASSSLAGDYNEQFF. Partial CDR3 DNA: TGTGCCAGTAGCAGCCTAGCGGGAGACTACAATGAG. The chain carries TRBV19 and TRBJ2-1, with 10 bases aligning to TRBD2. Sequencing ends 3 residues short of the CDR3 end; the germline J gene provides the rest. There are 15 residues in the CDR3. Germline CDR1 reads LNHDA; CDR2 reads SQIVND (reference sequence). The V gene end was trimmed by 6 bases and the J gene end by 3 bases; junction bases not matched to a gene: 5.

This clone has at least ten counts. The read ends 3 residues before the CDR3 terminus; that terminus is restored from the germline J gene. The chain has TRBV11-2 and TRBJ2-7; D unclear. The CDR3 spans 15 residues. Per germline, CDR1 SGHAT and CDR2 FQNNGV. Trimming pared 0 bases from V and 2 bases from J, leaving 11 bases between. The CDR3 spells CASSLDPTYPYEQYF. Partial CDR3 DNA: TGTGCCAGCAGCTTAGATCCTACTTACCCCTACGAG.

In this sample, this clone turned up many times. The read comes to an end 3 residues before the CDR3 does, leaving the germline J gene to fill in the end. The chain carries TRBV7-3 and TRBJ2-1; 7 bases align to TRBD2. V was clipped by 6 bases and J by 9 bases; unmatched bases: 8. The germline V gene encodes CDR1 SGHTA and CDR2 FQGTGA. CDR3 length equals 13 residues. Incomplete CDR3 DNA: TGTGCCAGCAGACCGGGGGGAGGGAGTGAG. Its translation is CASRPGGGSE. The CDR3 as a whole reads CASRPGGGSEQFF. Full variable domain (remainder filled in from reference TRBV7-3 and TRBJ2-1): GAGVSQTPSNKVTEKGKYVELRCDPISGHTALYWYRQSLGQGPEFLIYFQGTGAADDSGLPNDRFFAVRPEGSVSTLKIQRTERGDSAVYLCASRPGGGSEQFFGPGTRLTVL.

In this sample, this clone turned up many times. CDR3 DNA (partial): TGTGCCAGCAGCTCGGGACAGGGCATTGGGAATGAG. Translated: CASSSGQGIGNE. The CDR3 in full is CASSSGQGIGNEQFF. The gene calls are TRBV5-4 and TRBJ2-1, with TRBD1 matching 9 bases. The read terminates 3 residues ahead of where the CDR3 ends, so the germline J gene completes it. CDR1 is SGHNT and CDR2 is YYREEE in the germline V gene (reference sequence). CDR3 size: 15 residues. The trim removed 3 bases at V and 7 bases at J, leaving 8 bases unmatched.

This clone was detected ten times or more. The DNA ends 3 residues before the CDR3 does, and the rest of the CDR3 is filled in from the germline J gene. The genes are TRBV5-1 and TRBJ2-3; perhaps TRBD1 as D (5 bases). The CDR3 has 14 amino acids. The V and J ends lost 1 base and 5 bases respectively, with 11 bases between them. From germline, CDR1 is SGHRS and CDR2 YFSETQ. CDR3 residues: CASSLTLQGDTQYF. The CDR3 bases that were read are TGCGCCAGCAGCTTGACCCTTCAGGGAGATACG.

In its sample, this clone was seen many times. CDR3 protein: CASSEYAGTNTGELFF. The sequenced part of the CDR3 DNA is TGTGCCAGCAGTGAGTATGCAGGCACGAACACCGGGGAG. V and J are TRBV2 and TRBJ2-2; the D is unclear. The observed sequence ends 3 residues before the CDR3 terminus, with the missing tail filled in from the germline J gene. There are 16 residues in the CDR3. Germline V gene lookup returns CDR1 SNHLY and CDR2 FYNNEI. The V end lost 3 bases, the J end lost 0 bases, and 11 bases lay between the germline ends. Based on the CDR3 plus reference TRBV2 and TRBJ2-2, the full variable domain is EPEVTQTPSHQVTQMGQEVILRCVPISNHLYFYWYRQILGQKVEFLVSFYNNEISEKSEIFDDQFSVERPDGSNFTLKIRSTKLEDSAMYFCASSEYAGTNTGELFFGEGSRLTVL.

To note about this clone: The CDR3 end falls 3 residues outside the read, so it is completed with the germline J gene. The chain combines TRBV7-2 with TRBJ2-5; 7 bases map to TRBD1. The CDR3 extends over 12 amino acids. Germline V lookup: CDR1 SGHTA, CDR2 FQGNSA. Germline trimming cut 5 bases from V and 4 bases from J; bases unmatched to any gene: 1. CDR3: CASSNRGETQYF. CDR3 DNA, as far as it was read: TGTGCCAGCAGCAACAGGGGAGAGACC.

At least ten counts were recorded for this clone. The missing CDR3 end, 3 residues past where the read stops, is filled in from the germline J gene. The gene calls are TRBV6-2 or TRBV6-3 and TRBJ1-1; 7 positions match TRBD1. The CDR3 has 16 amino acids. Germline assignment: CDR1 MNHEY and CDR2 SVGEGT. The junction had 16 bases not matched to a gene; V was cut back by 5 bases and J by 7 bases. This chain's CDR3 is CASSAHPGQKGREAFF. The covered CDR3 bases are TGTGCCAGCAGTGCACACCCGGGACAGAAAGGTCGTGAA.

This clone was detected ten times or more. Read sequence stops 3 residues before the CDR3 end, and the germline J gene provides the missing end. This chain uses TRBV7-8 with TRBJ2-1; 8 bases fit TRBD2. The CDR3 has 16 amino acids. The V gene end was trimmed by 2 bases and the J gene end by 5 bases; junction bases not matched to a gene: 8. Germline CDR1 is SGHVS and CDR2 is FQNEAQ. CDR3 amino acids: CASSLHLSGTHNEQFF. Partial CDR3 DNA: TGTGCCAGCAGCTTACACCTTAGCGGGACCCACAATGAG. Complete variable domain (other parts from reference TRBV7-8 and TRBJ2-1): GAGVSQSPRYKVAKRGQDVALRCDPISGHVSLFWYQQALGQGPEFLTYFQNEAQLDKSGLPSDRFFAERPEGSVSTLKIQRTQQEDSAVYLCASSLHLSGTHNEQFFGPGTRLTVL.